The 32 T cell receptor beta chains below all came from one sample that was sequenced in a study of molecular identifiers for immune sequencing clone quantification. MiXCR, run by TCRdb on the PCR reads, gives a single entry per CDR3 protein. Altogether hundreds of thousands of distinct CDR3 sequences are present, 25% being singletons, with the ten largest covering about 0.73%. Sequencing was performed on naive CD8+ T cells from blood, with Jurkat cell RNA spiked in. Subset reported: FACS-sorted CD8+CD4-CCR7+CD45RA+ naive T cells. These receptors came from a human donor in good health. Some libraries in this study had Jurkat cell RNA spiked in.

A note on this clonotype: It may be a read error: a sequence one base away is much more abundant. The chain uses TRBV6-1 and TRBJ2-7; D possibly corresponds to TRBD1 (5 bases). The length of the CDR3 is 12 residues. Germline loops: CDR1 MNHNS, CDR2 SASEGT. Written as DNA, the CDR3 is TGTGCCAGCAGTGACTGGGGCTACGGGCAGTACTTC. Translation gives CASSDWGYGQYF.

In its sample, this clonotype was seen a few times. The genes are TRBV6-1 and TRBJ2-1, with no clear D. The CDR3 contains 11 residues. Per germline, CDR1 MNHNS and CDR2 SASEGT. With 7 bases removed from V and 6 bases from J, the gap between germline ends came to 7 bases. The CDR3 sequence is CASTSANEQFF. DNA of the CDR3: TGTGCCAGCACATCCGCCAATGAGCAGTTCTTC.

This clonotype was seen a handful of times. The chain joins TRBV3-2 to TRBJ2-2; the DNA was not compared with TRBD1, the D call given in the table. TRBV3-2 is a pseudogene locus. CDR3 size: 16 residues. This CDR3 reads CASSQLGQGLTGELFF. The CDR3, as DNA: TGTGCCAGCAGCCAACTCGGACAGGGGTTGACCGGGGAGCTGTTTTTT.

This clonotype was seen a handful of times. The V and J genes are TRBV5-6 and TRBJ1-5, with 8 bases aligning to TRBD1. Per germline, CDR1 SGHDT and CDR2 YYEEEE. The CDR3 length is 15 residues. V gave up 4 bases and J gave up 6 bases; unmatched junction bases: 9. The CDR3 region is CASSLNRGFGQPQHF. CDR3 nucleotides: TGTGCCAGCAGCCTAAACAGGGGGTTCGGTCAGCCCCAGCATTTT.

There are many counts of this clonotype. The chain combines TRBV6-1 with TRBJ1-5, with D perhaps TRBD1 (6 bases). Trimming pared 6 bases from V and 3 bases from J, leaving 12 bases between. The germline V gene has CDR1 MNHNS and CDR2 SASEGT. This CDR3 spans 14 amino acids. The CDR3 coding sequence is TGTGCCAGCAGCTGGGGGGACAACAATCAGCCCCAGCATTTT. Translated: CASSWGDNNQPQHF.

This clonotype was observed a handful of times. The CDR3, as DNA: TGTGCCAGTAGTGGGGGGGGGTACACCGGGGAGCTGTTTTTT. It codes for CASSGGGYTGELFF. The rearrangement uses TRBV19 and TRBJ2-2, with 7 bases identical to TRBD2. V gave up 5 bases and J gave up 3 bases; unmatched junction bases: 3. Germline assignment: CDR1 LNHDA and CDR2 SQIVND (reference sequence). The CDR3 is made up of 14 amino acids.

This clonotype was observed once. The gene calls are TRBV6-5 and TRBJ1-5; D uncertain. Per the germline V gene, CDR1 is MNHEY and CDR2 is SVGAGI. This CDR3 contains 13 residues. V was trimmed by 4 bases and J by 15 bases, leaving 19 bases between them. CDR3 residues: CASSSAYSQPWHF. The CDR3 DNA follows: TGTGCCAGCAGTTCGGCCTACAGTCAGCCCTGGCATTTT.

The V and J genes are TRBV12-3 or TRBV12-4 and TRBJ2-5; 9 positions agree with TRBD1. The ends lost 5 bases at V and 3 bases at J; junction bases unmatched: 10. This CDR3 region has 16 residues. The CDR3 sequence: CASSRQGQGEEETQYF. CDR3 coding DNA: TGTGCCAGCAGTCGCCAGGGACAGGGTGAGGAAGAGACCCAGTACTTC.

This clonotype was observed many times. The chain uses TRBV2 and TRBJ2-3; a possible D gene is TRBD2 (5 bases). Trimming took off 7 bases at V and 0 bases at J, with 20 bases between the two ends. CDR1 and CDR2 (germline): SNHLY, FYNNEI. This CDR3 is 17 amino acids long. The CDR3 nucleotides read TGTGCCAGCACCCACTCTAGGGTAGCGCAAAGCACAGATACGCAGTATTTT. Amino acid sequence: CASTHSRVAQSTDTQYF.

This chain's CDR3 is CASGTTGGFSSYEQYF. Written as DNA, the CDR3 is TGTGCCAGCGGCACGACAGGGGGCTTCAGCTCCTACGAGCAGTACTTC. The V and J genes are TRBV27 and TRBJ2-7, with 10 bases identical to TRBD1. With 8 bases clipped from V and 0 bases from J, the junction kept 10 bases outside the gene matches. The CDR3 consists of 16 residues. Germline V gene sequence: CDR1 MNHEY, CDR2 SMNVEV (reference sequence).

The chain has TRBV27 and TRBJ2-2, with D uncertain. The CDR3 extends over 15 amino acids. Germline lookup yields CDR1 MNHEY and CDR2 SMNVEV (reference sequence). V was pared by 3 bases and J by 4 bases, with 12 bases between. Here the CDR3 reads CASSFTVPITGELFF. The DNA for the CDR3 is TGTGCCAGCAGTTTTACAGTTCCCATCACCGGGGAGCTGTTTTTT.

This clonotype was seen only a few times. This chain joins TRBV19 and TRBJ1-1; D is uncertain. The CDR3 runs to 13 residues. The germline V gene has CDR1 LNHDA and CDR2 SQIVND (reference sequence). V was trimmed by 6 bases and J by 2 bases, leaving 10 bases between them. The CDR3, as DNA: TGTGCCAGTAGCCCGTCGAAAAACACTGAAGCTTTCTTT. Its translation is CASSPSKNTEAFF.

This clonotype was seen more than once but under ten times. The CDR3 loop reads CASRRDISGNTIYF. The CDR3 DNA follows: TGCGCCAGCAGACGGGACATCTCTGGAAACACCATATATTTT. The chain recombines TRBV4-3 with TRBJ1-3, with D perhaps matching TRBD1 (6 bases). Germline loops: CDR1 LGHNA, CDR2 YSLEER. The CDR3 loop spans 14 amino acids. V was clipped by 6 bases and J by 0 bases, with 9 bases between them.

The chain employs TRBV27 and TRBJ1-6, with unresolved D. This CDR3 contains 14 residues. CDR1 is MNHEY and CDR2 is SMNVEV in the germline V gene (reference sequence). The V gene lost 3 bases and the J gene lost 7 bases, with 10 bases spanning the gap. The CDR3 here is CASSFRGLNSPLHF. The CDR3 DNA reads as TGTGCCAGCAGTTTCCGAGGACTAAATTCACCCCTCCACTTT.

The chain is built from TRBV12-2 and TRBJ2-7; the table calls TRBD2, which could not be checked here. TRBV12-2 counts as a pseudogene. This CDR3 is 13 amino acids long. CDR3 sequence: CASRPSRLGLLKF. CDR3 sequence (DNA): TGTGCAAGTCGCCCCAGCCGCCTAGGCCTCCTAAAATTC.

This clonotype has only a few counts. V gene TRBV20-1 combines with J gene TRBJ2-7; 7 bases fit TRBD1. Germline lookup yields CDR1 DFQATT and CDR2 SNEGSKA (reference sequence). V dropped 2 bases and J dropped 2; count of bases not matched to a gene: 15. The CDR3 is made up of 17 amino acids. The CDR3 protein is CSARNRDSLEIPYEQYF. CDR3 DNA: TGCAGTGCTAGAAACCGGGACAGTTTGGAAATTCCCTACGAGCAGTACTTC.

At least ten counts were recorded for this clonotype. This rearrangement joins TRBV12-3 or TRBV12-4 to TRBJ1-1, with D uncertain. The V and J ends lost 10 bases and 14 bases respectively, with 23 bases between them. The CDR3 is 12 amino acids. CDR3 DNA: TGTGCCATCCTATTACCCCGAGGTGATGACTTCTTT. Its translation is CAILLPRGDDFF.

Comments on this clonotype: This could be a read error, since a much larger clone is one nucleotide away. The rearrangement joins TRBV28 to TRBJ1-4, with D tentatively TRBD1 (5 bases). Germline values: CDR1 MDHEN, CDR2 SYDVKM. This CDR3 region has 13 residues. In DNA, the CDR3 is TGTGCCAGCAGTTTACGGGGGAATGAAAATCTGTTTTTT. It codes for CASSLRGNENLFF.

The V gene is TRBV11-2, the J gene TRBJ2-5; D gene uncertain. Germline assignment: CDR1 SGHAT and CDR2 FQNNGV. V was cut by 4 bases and J by 5 bases, with 23 bases left in between. This CDR3 region has 17 residues. DNA for the CDR3: TGTGCCAGCAGCTCTATCCAGGTTTTCAAGGGTGTCGAGACCCAGTACTTC. Its translation is CASSSIQVFKGVETQYF.

The genes are TRBV9 and TRBJ1-1; D uncertain. Per germline, CDR1 SGDLS and CDR2 YYNGEE. The CDR3 is 14 residues long. V was clipped by 0 bases and J by 5 bases, with 11 bases between them. The CDR3 DNA sequence: TGTGCCAGCAGCGTAGGAAAGACATCAACTGAAGCTTTCTTT. This gives the protein CASSVGKTSTEAFF. The whole variable domain, remainder taken from reference TRBV9 and TRBJ1-1, is DSGVTQTPKHLITATGQRVTLRCSPRSGDLSVYWYQQSLDQGLQFLIQYYNGEERAKGNILERFSAQQFPDLHSELNLSSLELGDSALYFCASSVGKTSTEAFFGQGTRLTVV.

This clonotype was detected many times. The chain links TRBV7-9 to TRBJ2-1, with no clear D. Trimming cost V 5 bases and J 3 bases, with 8 bases left between them. This CDR3 has 13 amino acids. Germline values: CDR1 SEHNR, CDR2 FQNEAQ (reference sequence). The CDR3: CASSPRSYNEQFF. CDR3 in DNA: TGTGCCAGCAGCCCGCGGAGCTACAATGAGCAGTTCTTC.

The chain carries TRBV25-1 and TRBJ1-1, with 8 positions matching TRBD1. Germline CDR1 is MGHDK and CDR2 is SYGVNS. The CDR3 has 13 residues. Losses at the gene ends were 8 bases for V and 12 bases for J; bases not matched to a gene: 14. The CDR3 region is CASGYGTGVGSFF. In nucleotides, the CDR3 is TGTGCCAGCGGATATGGGACAGGAGTTGGGTCTTTCTTT.

A few counts support this clonotype. The chain uses TRBV6-2 or TRBV6-3 and TRBJ2-7; possible D gene TRBD2, 6 bases. V shed 4 bases and J shed 4 bases, with 14 bases lying between them. Germline CDR1 reads MNHEY; CDR2 reads SVGEGT. The CDR3 is made up of 14 amino acids. The DNA for the CDR3 is TGTGCCAGCAGTTCCATACTAGCACCGTACGAGCAGTACTTC. Protein sequence: CASSSILAPYEQYF.

The chain joins TRBV30 to TRBJ2-2; D gene unclear. Germline CDR1 is GTSNPN and CDR2 is SVGIG (reference sequence). The V end lost 0 bases, the J end lost 7 bases, and 6 bases lay between the germline ends. CDR3 length: 12 amino acids. The CDR3 sequence: CAWSVVGGELFF. The CDR3 region has the DNA TGTGCCTGGAGTGTGGTAGGCGGGGAGCTGTTTTTT.

In the case of this clonotype: Germline is not matched at one junction end, which may reflect a read error. The chain recombines TRBV24-1 with TRBJ2-5; D is perhaps TRBD2 (5 bases). The germline V gene encodes CDR1 KGHDR and CDR2 SFDVKD. The CDR3 has 16 amino acids. For the CDR3, the DNA is TGTGCCACCAGCGGGATCGGTGCAGAGCCCCAAGAGACCCAGTGCTTC. Its protein is CATSGIGAEPQETQCF.

In regard to this clonotype: Compared with germline, one end of the junction differs, possibly owing to a read error. The rearrangement uses TRBV7-2 and TRBJ2-5; TRBD2 agrees at 8 bases. This CDR3 has 15 amino acids. Germline loops: CDR1 SGHTA, CDR2 FQGNSA. The CDR3 DNA reads TGTGCCCGCCGCCGGCCTAGCGGGCCCCCCGCGACCCCGTACTTC. Translation: CARRRPSGPPATPYF. Variable domain in full (rest from reference TRBV7-2 and TRBJ2-5): GAGVSQSPSNKVTEKGKDVELRCDPISGHTALYWYRQSLGQGLEFLIYFQGNSAPDKSGLPSDRFSAERTGGSVSTLTIQRTQQEDSAVYLCARRRPSGPPATPYFGPGTRLLVL.

The J gene is TRBJ2-1, the V gene TRBV4-3, with 12 positions matching TRBD1. The CDR3 loop spans 20 amino acids. The trim removed 2 bases at V and 5 bases at J, leaving 16 bases unmatched. Germline V gene data show CDR1 as LGHNA and CDR2 as YSLEER. The DNA of the CDR3 is TGCGCCAGCAGCCAAACATACGGGACAGGGGGCAGCATTAGGAACAATGAGCAGTTCTTC. This encodes CASSQTYGTGGSIRNNEQFF.

The V gene is TRBV28, the J gene TRBJ2-1; D might be TRBD1 (5 bases). There are 13 residues in the CDR3. CDR1 MDHEN and CDR2 SYDVKM come from the germline V gene. The ends were cut back, 7 bases at V and 3 bases at J, with 10 bases in the middle. Here the CDR3 reads CASKGIHYNEQFF. CDR3 sequence (DNA): TGTGCCAGCAAGGGGATACACTACAATGAGCAGTTCTTC.

This clonotype was detected many times. V is TRBV7-9 and J is TRBJ2-3, with 11 bases that match TRBD2. V lost 3 bases and J lost 4; bases outside the gene matches: 6. This CDR3 has 16 residues. Germline V gives CDR1 SEHNR, CDR2 FQNEAQ (reference sequence). CDR3 in amino acids: CASSFTSGSGPDTQYF. CDR3 DNA: TGTGCCAGCAGCTTCACTAGCGGGAGCGGTCCAGATACGCAGTATTTT. The variable domain in full, with the rest retrieved from reference TRBV7-9 and TRBJ2-3, is DTGVSQNPRHKITKRGQNVTFRCDPISEHNRLYWYRQTLGQGPEFLTYFQNEAQLEKSRLLSDRFSAERPKGSFSTLEIQRTEQGDSAMYLCASSFTSGSGPDTQYFGPGTRLTVL.

This clonotype was counted only a few times. The rearrangement uses TRBV7-2 and TRBJ2-3; 9 bases agree with TRBD2. The CDR3 contains 17 residues. Germline CDR1 SGHTA, CDR2 FQGNSA. J lost 1 base, V lost 5 bases, and 10 bases had no gene match. CDR3 loop: CASSDPRAGGRTDTQYF. The DNA of the CDR3 is TGTGCCAGCAGCGACCCCAGAGCGGGGGGTCGCACAGATACGCAGTATTTT.

This clonotype was counted only a few times. V is TRBV12-3 or TRBV12-4 and J is TRBJ2-5; 14 bases agree with TRBD2. The CDR3 is 16 residues long. V was pared by 6 bases and J by 1 base, with 4 bases of the junction left unmatched. The DNA for the CDR3 is TGTGCCAGCAGCCCTGGGACTAGCGGGGGCCAAGAGACCCAGTACTTC. Its protein product is CASSPGTSGGQETQYF.

This clonotype was found many times. The chain employs TRBV4-2 and TRBJ2-3; 9 bases are a match to TRBD2. In germline, CDR1 is LGHNA, CDR2 YNFKEQ. Trimming took 0 bases from V and 0 from J; bases not matched to a gene: 10. The CDR3 totals 19 residues. CDR3 in amino acids: CASSQDRQLAGTSTDTQYF. For the CDR3, the DNA is TGTGCCAGCAGCCAAGATCGTCAGCTAGCGGGGACTAGCACAGATACGCAGTATTTT.